These 10 T cell receptor beta chains came from one sample sequenced in a study of T cells in Graves' hyperthyroidism and ophthalmopathy (dated by TCRdb to the late 2010s). The protocol used for the library was multiplex PCR. The sequencer was an Illumina HiSeq 2000. Amplification of TCR beta CDR3 regions was carried out from RNA transcripts. For the first round of RT-PCR on the TCR CDR3, the HTBI primer set was used together with the Qiagen OneStep RT-PCR kit. TCRdb reprocessed the public reads (quality trimming at Q25 with fastp, clone calling with MiXCR) and kept in-frame beta chains. Under each unique CDR3 protein, matching rows form one entry showing the most common genes and DNA. The sample table contains 450,000 to 700,000 distinct CDR3 sequences; only one count was recorded for under 60% of them. The ten largest clones capture roughly 19% of the sample. The sample consisted of peripheral blood or thyroid tissue (not recorded which). The receptors stem from an adult woman with Graves' disease, either hyperthyroidism or ophthalmopathy (not recorded which).

This clonotype was recorded at least ten times. This chain joins TRBV20-1 and TRBJ2-7; 8 positions agree with TRBD2. The CDR3 runs 13 residues. Losses at the gene ends were 5 bases for V and 4 bases for J; bases not matched to a gene: 7. In germline, CDR1 is DFQATT, CDR2 SNEGSKA (reference sequence). The CDR3 nucleotides read TGCAGTGCTCGGGGGGGCAAAAGGTACGAGCAGTACTTC. Its translation: CSARGGKRYEQYF.

Ten or more counts support this clonotype. The DNA of the CDR3 is TGTGCCAGCAGTGAATCAGGGGGCCCCTACGAGCAGTACTTC. It encodes CASSESGGPYEQYF. The V gene is TRBV2, the J gene TRBJ2-7; 8 bases agree with TRBD1. The junction had 2 bases not matched to a gene; V was cut back by 2 bases and J by 2 bases. The germline V gene has CDR1 SNHLY and CDR2 FYNNEI. The CDR3 length is 14 residues. The whole variable domain, filled in from reference TRBV2 and TRBJ2-7, reads EPEVTQTPSHQVTQMGQEVILRCVPISNHLYFYWYRQILGQKVEFLVSFYNNEISEKSEIFDDQFSVERPDGSNFTLKIRSTKLEDSAMYFCASSESGGPYEQYFGPGTRLTVT.

The V gene is TRBV2, the J gene TRBJ1-1, with D uncertain. V lost 5 bases and J 3 bases, leaving 13 bases between the germline ends. The germline gives CDR1 SNHLY, CDR2 FYNNEI. The CDR3 is 14 residues long. The CDR3: CASSNVVPDTEAFF. The CDR3 bases are TGTGCCAGCAGTAACGTAGTTCCAGACACTGAAGCTTTCTTT.

This sequence joins TRBV7-9 and TRBJ2-7; 8 positions match TRBD1. The J call may be faulty, since TRBJ2-1 better matches the DNA end. Germline V gene data show CDR1 as SEHNR and CDR2 as FQNEAQ (reference sequence). The CDR3 sequence is 15 residues long. CDR3 nucleotide sequence: TGTGCCAGCAGTCGACAGGGGAGCTCCTACAATGAGCAGTTCTTC. This encodes CASSRQGSSYNEQFF.

This clonotype was counted ten times or more. V gene TRBV7-2 combines with J gene TRBJ2-7; 9 positions match TRBD2. Trimming took 1 base from V and 5 from J; bases not matched to a gene: 12. This CDR3 is 17 amino acids long. Looked up from germline, CDR1 is SGHTA and CDR2 is FQGNSA. In DNA, the CDR3 is TGTGCCAGCAGCTTAGGGTTACGGACTAGCGTGACGGACGAGCAGTACTTC. It encodes CASSLGLRTSVTDEQYF.

This chain uses TRBV19 with TRBJ1-2, with 9 positions matching TRBD1. Per germline, CDR1 LNHDA and CDR2 SQIVND (reference sequence). V was clipped by 7 bases and J by 8 bases; unmatched bases: 11. The CDR3 has 14 amino acids. The CDR3 spells CASTGTGSHRGYTF. In DNA form, the CDR3 reads TGTGCCAGTACTGGGACAGGGTCGCATCGAGGCTACACCTTC. The entire variable domain, with the rest obtained from reference TRBV19 and TRBJ1-2, is as follows: DGGITQSPKYLFRKEGQNVTLSCEQNLNHDAMYWYRQDPGQGLRLIYYSQIVNDFQKGDIAEGYSVSREKKESFPLTVTSAQKNPTAFYLCASTGTGSHRGYTFGSGTRLTVV.

This clonotype was counted ten times or more. J is TRBJ2-6 and V is TRBV6-5; D is possibly TRBD2 (6 bases). Germline V gene sequence: CDR1 MNHEY, CDR2 SVGAGI. Between the trimmed V and J ends, which lost 0 bases and 4 bases, there was a span of 13 bases. The CDR3 loop spans 17 amino acids. CDR3 nucleotide sequence: TGTGCCAGCAGTTACTCGACACCGGGGGAGGGGGCCAACGTCCTGACTTTC. Translation gives CASSYSTPGEGANVLTF.

This clonotype was recorded only once. The chain is built from TRBV10-3 and TRBJ2-3; the D call may be TRBD1 or TRBD2 (6 bases each). Germline CDR1 and CDR2: ENHRY and SYGVKD. This CDR3 has 17 amino acids. Deletions cut 4 bases from V and 5 bases from J, with 22 bases between. This CDR3 reads CAISGAEGGLMGDTQYF. In DNA, the CDR3 is TGTGCCATCAGTGGAGCTGAGGGGGGCTTAATGGGAGATACGCAGTATTTT.

CDR3 region: CASSPTSGGGDGYTF. The CDR3 DNA sequence: TGTGCCAGCAGCCCCACCTCGGGGGGGGGTGATGGCTACACCTTC. The chain couples TRBV7-3 to TRBJ1-2, with D possibly being TRBD1 (5 bases). The CDR3 is made up of 15 amino acids. The ends were cut back, 5 bases at V and 6 bases at J, with 19 bases in the middle. Per germline, CDR1 SGHTA and CDR2 FQGTGA.

This clonotype was counted only a few times. This sequence joins TRBV25-1 and TRBJ1-1; D call uncertain. Germline V gene data show CDR1 as MGHDK and CDR2 as SYGVNS. V was shortened by 2 bases and J by 5 bases, with 18 bases between the two germline ends. This CDR3 is 16 amino acids long. CDR3: CASSEEAGKGETEAFF. In DNA, the CDR3 is TGTGCCAGCAGTGAAGAAGCGGGGAAAGGTGAGACTGAAGCTTTCTTT.